This TCR beta chain was recorded in a study of vaccination and CD4 T cells after COVID-19. V lost 1 base and J lost 2, with 15 bases in between. Germline CDR1 and CDR2: SGHNT and YYREEE (reference sequence). The CDR3 spans 17 residues. This sample's treatment: approximately 9-day PBMC culture with coronavirus spike peptide pools or control peptides (ViraFEST assay). The Oncomine TCR Beta short-read assay generated sequence data from the DNA of cultured CD4+ T cells. TCRdb itself ran the PCR reads through MiXCR, one entry per CDR3 protein. The sample lists approximately 16,000 distinct CDR3 sequences, 30% to 45% occurring once. This clonotype showed up just a few times. Its antigen is not identified.

V gene TRBV5-4 combines with J gene TRBJ2-2; no clear D gene. The sequencing sample was made of cultured CD4+ T cells from blood. This receptor was identified in a human donor with COVID-19. The CDR3 nucleotides are TGTGCCAGCAGCTTGTCTTGGGGATCAGGCAACACCGGGGAGCTGTTTTTT. It codes for CASSLSWGSGNTGELFF.